Presented here are 32 T cell receptor beta chains from one specimen sequenced in a study of lymphopenia after photon versus proton radiotherapy. Data came from immunoSEQ multiplex PCR; TCRdb stores just in-frame clones and leaves some out. The sample has about 70,000 clones, roughly 90% seen once; the top ten hold about 2.2%. Here the sequenced sample was peripheral blood, taken from a patient treated with photon-based radiotherapy. These receptors were obtained from a woman aged 40 to 55 with cholangiocarcinoma.

The chain uses TRBV15 and TRBJ1-2; D unclear. The CDR3 covers 13 residues. The V gene lost 0 bases and the J gene lost 4 bases, with 6 bases spanning the gap. The germline gives CDR1 LNHNV, CDR2 YYDKDF (reference sequence). CDR3 in DNA: TGTGCCACCAGCAGAGATGGTCCCTATGGCTACACCTTC. Protein product: CATSRDGPYGYTF.

V and J are TRBV27 and TRBJ1-1, with D hard to call. Germline-derived CDR1 and CDR2 are MNHEY and SMNVEV (reference sequence). Trimming cost V 7 bases and J 0 bases, with 6 bases left between them. The CDR3 runs to 12 residues. CDR3 sequence (DNA): TGTGCCAGCATGAGGATGAACACTGAAGCTTTCTTT. Its translation: CASMRMNTEAFF.

The chain couples TRBV2 to TRBJ2-7; 12 nucleotides match TRBD2. The germline V gene has CDR1 SNHLY and CDR2 FYNNEI. Trimming took 7 bases from V and 3 from J; bases not matched to a gene: 13. This CDR3 is built from 17 residues. DNA of the CDR3: TGTGCCAGCACTCCGGGGGCTAGCGGGAGGGCTAGCTACGAGCAGTACTTC. Amino acids: CASTPGASGRASYEQYF.

The J gene is TRBJ1-1, the V gene TRBV7-9; 12 bases are a match to TRBD1. The V segment lost 5 bases and the J segment 4 bases; nucleotides outside the gene matches: 11. The CDR3 has 17 residues. Germline V gene sequence: CDR1 SEHNR, CDR2 FQNEAQ (reference sequence). Here the CDR3 DNA reads TGTGCCAGCAGCGTACCGGGACAGGGGGCATCTGGCACTGAAGCTTTCTTT. Translated, it gives CASSVPGQGASGTEAFF.

The chain recombines TRBV9 with TRBJ2-7; TRBD1 agrees at 11 bases. The V and J ends lost 4 bases and 2 bases, in that order; junction bases with no gene match: 2. Germline-derived CDR1 and CDR2 are SGDLS and YYNGEE. This CDR3 has 14 amino acids. Here the CDR3 reads CASSLGQGAYEQYF. The CDR3 nucleotides read TGTGCCAGCAGCCTGGGACAGGGGGCCTACGAGCAGTACTTC.

DNA for the CDR3: TGTGCCAGCAGCTTAGTGAGGGGATCGGCAGATACGCAGTATTTT. It yields the protein CASSLVRGSADTQYF. The rearrangement uses TRBV7-2 and TRBJ2-3; D is perhaps TRBD1 or TRBD2 (5 bases each). The CDR3 spans 15 residues. The germline V and J ends were trimmed by 1 base and 4 bases, with 12 bases remaining between them. CDR1 SGHTA and CDR2 FQGNSA come from the germline V gene.

V usage is TRBV11-1 and J usage is TRBJ2-4, with D possibly matching TRBD1 (5 bases). This CDR3 region has 15 residues. The germline CDR1 and CDR2 sequences are SGHAT and FQDESV (reference sequence). V was shortened by 2 bases and J by 11 bases, with 19 bases between the two germline ends. The CDR3 region has the DNA TGTGCCAGCAGCTTATCCCAGGGCCCCTTAAGCGTTCAGTACTTC. Its protein product is CASSLSQGPLSVQYF.

V and J are TRBV4-1 and TRBJ2-7; D is possibly TRBD1 (5 bases). The CDR3 consists of 16 residues. Looked up from germline, CDR1 is MGHRA and CDR2 is YSYEKL. V lost 5 bases and J lost 0, with 17 bases in between. CDR3 protein: CASSSLTGRLSYEQYF. The CDR3 DNA reads TGCGCCAGCAGCTCCTTAACAGGTCGCCTCTCCTACGAGCAGTACTTC.

V gene TRBV30 combines with J gene TRBJ2-5; 7 bases are shared with TRBD1. Germline V CDR1 and CDR2: GTSNPN, SVGIG (reference sequence). The V gene end was trimmed by 2 bases and the J gene end by 5 bases; junction bases not matched to a gene: 5. The CDR3 has 13 amino acids. In DNA, the CDR3 is TGTGCCTGGAGTTCGGGACAGTGGGAGACCCAGTACTTC. Its translation: CAWSSGQWETQYF.

Concerning this clone: The germline gene is not matched at one end of the junction; a read error may be the cause. This rearrangement joins TRBV7-3 to TRBJ2-7; D is possibly TRBD2 (7 bases). The CDR3 has 12 residues. Germline assignment: CDR1 SGHTA and CDR2 FQGTGA. This CDR3 is CASSQPGGEWAF. CDR3 coding DNA: TGTGCCAGCAGCCAACCGGGGGGCGAATGGGCCTTC.

The chain carries TRBV16 and TRBJ2-3; maybe TRBD1 (5 bases). This CDR3 region has 16 residues. V was clipped by 1 base and J by 2 bases, with 13 bases between them. CDR1 and CDR2 from the germline V gene are KGHSY and FQNENV. The CDR3 DNA is TGTGCCAGCAGCCAATACTATTTAGGGGCCACAGATACGCAGTATTTT. This encodes CASSQYYLGATDTQYF.

Written as DNA, the CDR3 is TGTGCCAGCACCCAGGGGGGACTAGGCTTCTTGAACACCGGGGAGCTGTTTTTT. This codes for CASTQGGLGFLNTGELFF. The chain uses TRBV5-6 and TRBJ2-2, with a tentative D call TRBD2 (8 bases). The ends were cut back, 6 bases at V and 1 base at J, with 22 bases in the middle. Germline V lookup: CDR1 SGHDT, CDR2 YYEEEE. The CDR3 contains 18 residues. Complete variable domain (other parts from reference TRBV5-6 and TRBJ2-2): DAGVTQSPTHLIKTRGQQVTLRCSPKSGHDTVSWYQQALGQGPQFIFQYYEEEERQRGNFPDRFSGHQFPNYSSELNVNALLLGDSALYLCASTQGGLGFLNTGELFFGEGSRLTVL.

This clone was observed a few times. This chain connects TRBV28 to TRBJ1-2; 12 bases fit TRBD1. This CDR3 is 14 amino acids long. The germline gives CDR1 MDHEN, CDR2 SYDVKM. The V and J ends lost 5 bases and 8 bases, in that order; junction bases with no gene match: 6. CDR3 nucleotide sequence: TGTGCCAGCAGTCTCCTCGGGACAGGGGGCGGCTACACCTTC. Protein product: CASSLLGTGGGYTF.

V is TRBV6-5 and J is TRBJ2-7, with 8 bases fitting TRBD2. The CDR3 sequence is 15 residues long. Germline CDR1 reads MNHEY; CDR2 reads SVGAGI. With V trimmed by 2 bases and J by 6 bases, 9 bases remained unmatched. In nucleotides, the CDR3 is TGTGCCAGCAGTTACCGAGGACTAGCTGAATCCGAGCAGTACTTC. Protein product: CASSYRGLAESEQYF.

The chain employs TRBV7-9 and TRBJ2-1, with 7 nucleotides matching TRBD1. Germline V gene data show CDR1 as SEHNR and CDR2 as FQNEAQ (reference sequence). The CDR3 loop spans 16 amino acids. Unmatched junction bases numbered 11, after V lost 5 bases and J lost 4 bases. CDR3 coding DNA: TGTGCCAGCAGCCCGCCCGCCGGGACAGTTTACAATGAGCAGTTCTTC. Translating gives CASSPPAGTVYNEQFF.

This sequence joins TRBV19 and TRBJ1-2; TRBD1 matches 9 bases. Germline CDR1 and CDR2: LNHDA and SQIVND (reference sequence). The V segment lost 3 bases and the J segment 5 bases; nucleotides outside the gene matches: 7. The CDR3 sequence is 15 residues long. CDR3 loop: CASSIPGQGFYGYTF. Here the CDR3 DNA reads TGTGCCAGTAGTATCCCGGGACAGGGATTTTATGGCTACACCTTC.

This chain's CDR3 is CASTLTPGANQPQHF. The CDR3 nucleotides read TGTGCCAGCACCCTGACACCGGGGGCCAATCAGCCCCAGCATTTT. V usage is TRBV5-8 and J usage is TRBJ1-5, with D possibly matching TRBD1 (6 bases). The CDR3 spans 15 residues. V lost 6 bases and J 3 bases, leaving 16 bases between the germline ends. Germline V lookup: CDR1 SGHTS, CDR2 YDEGEE.

The chain employs TRBV7-9 and TRBJ1-1; D not certain. This CDR3 has 11 amino acids. Trimming cost V 8 bases and J 5 bases, with 9 bases left between them. Germline assignment: CDR1 SEHNR and CDR2 FQNEAQ (reference sequence). CDR3 bases: TGTGCCAGCGGCTGGGTGACTGAAGCTTTCTTT. It yields the protein CASGWVTEAFF.

V and J are TRBV5-4 and TRBJ1-2; possible D gene TRBD1, 6 bases. Germline CDR1 and CDR2: SGHNT and YYREEE (reference sequence). The CDR3 length is 15 residues. Trimming stripped 0 bases from V and 3 bases from J, with 12 bases between. CDR3 amino acids: CASSLATGAHYGYTF. The DNA of the CDR3 is TGTGCCAGCAGCTTGGCTACGGGGGCCCACTATGGCTACACCTTC.

V and J are TRBV15 and TRBJ1-2; no definite D call. There are 16 residues in the CDR3. Germline CDR1 reads LNHNV; CDR2 reads YYDKDF (reference sequence). Trimming left V 0 bases short and J 4 bases short, with 15 bases between. The CDR3 DNA follows: TGTGCCACCAGCAGAGATTCGGGGTCAGCCTCCTATGGCTACACCTTC. This translates into CATSRDSGSASYGYTF.

The chain uses TRBV6-1 and TRBJ1-4; no reliable D call. Germline CDR1 is MNHNS and CDR2 is SASEGT. V was shortened by 3 bases and J by 6 bases, with 14 bases between the two germline ends. The CDR3 has 15 residues. In nucleotides, the CDR3 is TGTGCCAGCAGTGACGGCGGAAAAAGGGATGAAAAACTGTTTTTT. Protein: CASSDGGKRDEKLFF.

CDR3 region: CASSPRDGSSSYNSPLHF. DNA for the CDR3: TGTGCCAGCAGCCCCCGGGACGGCAGCAGCTCCTATAATTCACCCCTCCACTTT. The chain is built from TRBV11-3 and TRBJ1-6; D is possibly TRBD1 (5 bases). This CDR3 comprises 18 residues. V was pared by 5 bases and J by 0 bases, with 17 bases between. Germline lookup yields CDR1 SGHNT and CDR2 YENEEA.

CDR3 sequence (DNA): TGTGCCAGCAGCGGGACAGGGGGCTCAGATACGCAGTATTTT. Translation: CASSGTGGSDTQYF. The chain has TRBV9 and TRBJ2-3; 11 bases line up with TRBD1. The germline gives CDR1 SGDLS, CDR2 YYNGEE. This CDR3 is built from 14 residues. V was clipped by 3 bases and J by 4 bases; unmatched bases: 1.

The J gene is TRBJ2-7, the V gene TRBV6-6; D is possibly TRBD1 (8 bases). Between the trimmed V and J ends, which lost 4 bases and 4 bases, there was a span of 14 bases. Germline CDR1 reads MNHNY; CDR2 reads SVGAGI (reference sequence). The CDR3 has 14 residues. In nucleotides, the CDR3 is TGTGCCAGCAGTTCCGACAGGGGACTATACGAGCAGTACTTC. It codes for CASSSDRGLYEQYF.

The genes are TRBV10-3 and TRBJ2-5; D is uncertain. Between the trimmed V and J ends, which lost 2 bases and 5 bases, there was a span of 6 bases. CDR3 length equals 12 residues. CDR1 is ENHRY, CDR2 SYGVKD, per germline. The CDR3 DNA reads as TGTGCCATCAGTGAGAGGATGGAGACCCAGTACTTC. Translation gives CAISERMETQYF.

J is TRBJ1-1 and V is TRBV7-3; tentatively, D is TRBD1 (6 bases). CDR1 and CDR2 (germline): SGHTA, FQGTGA. This CDR3 comprises 15 residues. V was pared by 1 base and J by 1 base, with 10 bases between. The CDR3: CASSLSGGRNTEAFF. In DNA form, the CDR3 reads TGTGCCAGCAGCTTAAGTGGGGGGCGGAACACTGAAGCTTTCTTT.

This rearrangement joins TRBV5-1 to TRBJ1-2; D is possibly TRBD1 (6 bases). V was trimmed by 5 bases and J by 4 bases, leaving 18 bases between them. This CDR3 is 15 amino acids long. The germline V gene encodes CDR1 SGHRS and CDR2 YFSETQ. CDR3 sequence reads: CASRPGGGGGYGYTF. For the CDR3, the DNA is TGCGCCAGCAGGCCGGGGGGCGGAGGAGGCTATGGCTACACCTTC.

This sequence joins TRBV25-1 and TRBJ2-1; TRBD1 matches at 7 bases. The V segment lost 2 bases and the J segment 6 bases; nucleotides outside the gene matches: 4. There are 14 residues in the CDR3. The V gene's germline CDR1 is MGHDK and CDR2 SYGVNS. CDR3 in DNA: TGTGCCAGCAGTGAAACCGGGACAGTCAATGAGCAGTTCTTC. Its translation is CASSETGTVNEQFF.

The chain employs TRBV19 and TRBJ1-5; D not certain. The CDR3 sequence is 15 residues long. V was pared by 6 bases and J by 2 bases, with 14 bases between. Per germline, CDR1 LNHDA and CDR2 SQIVND (reference sequence). DNA for the CDR3: TGTGCCAGTAGGGGATTCCTGGGAGGCAATCAGCCCCAGCATTTT. Translation: CASRGFLGGNQPQHF.

The DNA for the CDR3 is TGTGCCTGGAGTGTCCGGGTCCTCCTGGGGGACACTGAAGCTTTCTTT. It translates to CAWSVRVLLGDTEAFF. V is TRBV30 and J is TRBJ1-1, with TRBD1 as a possible D gene (5 bases). This CDR3 comprises 16 residues. From germline, CDR1 is GTSNPN and CDR2 SVGIG (reference sequence). V was shortened by 0 bases and J by 3 bases, with 17 bases between the two germline ends.

The chain carries TRBV5-5 and TRBJ1-2; TRBD1 aligns across 10 bases. Germline V gene lookup returns CDR1 SGHKS and CDR2 YYEKEE (reference sequence). After removal of 4 bases from V and 8 bases from J, the junction contained 8 bases not matched to a gene. This CDR3 comprises 14 residues. CDR3 amino acids: CASSPGTGVEGYTF. Here the CDR3 DNA reads TGTGCCAGCAGCCCCGGGACAGGGGTCGAAGGCTACACCTTC. Combining the CDR3 with reference TRBV5-5 and TRBJ1-2 gives the whole variable domain DAGVTQSPTHLIKTRGQQVTLRCSPISGHKSVSWYQQVLGQGPQFIFQYYEKEERGRGNFPDRFSARQFPNYSSELNVNALLLGDSALYLCASSPGTGVEGYTFGSGTRLTVV.

The gene calls are TRBV19 and TRBJ1-2; possible D gene TRBD1, 5 bases. With 1 base removed from V and 2 bases from J, the gap between germline ends came to 11 bases. The CDR3 extends over 15 amino acids. Germline lookup yields CDR1 LNHDA and CDR2 SQIVND (reference sequence). CDR3 sequence (DNA): TGTGCCAGTAGTATAGCGGGGGTACAAAACTATGGCTACACCTTC. Protein product: CASSIAGVQNYGYTF.